This note documents a single TCR beta chain sequence. Its antigen is unknown. Germline CDR1 KGHSH, CDR2 LQKENI. Trimming took 3 bases from V and 4 from J, leaving 12 bases between them. This CDR3 region has 14 residues. Second-dose recipients at about 4 or about 12 weeks were treated as one pooled group. These data belong to a study of T cell responses to AZD1222 COVID-19 vaccine. Study-wide results and caveats: Elevations in Spike-specific TCR breadth and depth followed administration of two AZD1222 doses.

Produced via immunoSEQ multiplex PCR; TCRdb's table is partial and in-frame only. The sample lists 90,000 to 120,000 clones; 70% to 90% were seen once. The input for sequencing was peripheral blood, taken 28 days after the second AZD1222 dose. The chain combines TRBV18 with TRBJ1-2; a possible D gene is TRBD1 (5 bases). This sequence was found in an adult who received the AZD1222 COVID-19 vaccine. The CDR3 reads CASSPTGTPYGYTF. CDR3 DNA sequence: TGTGCCAGCTCACCGACGGGGACGCCCTATGGCTACACCTTC.